This is a list of T cell receptor beta chains from one sample in a study of shared clonotypes between healthy human individuals. Measured with immunoSEQ multiplex PCR; TCRdb has only the in-frame clones, and not every one. Of some 2,100,000 clones in the sample, around 95% are singletons; the top ten hold approximately 0.13%. The sample consisted of naive CD4+ T cells sorted from blood. The receptors shown here come from a man between 18 and 29 years old in good health. Both conserved end residues are part of each CDR3.

j_call,v_call,cdr3_aa
TRBJ2-5,TRBV18,CASSPSTSAEETQYF
TRBJ1-2,TRBV2,CASKLGANYGYTF
TRBJ2-1,TRBV18,CASSPGASATGEQFF
TRBJ1-2,TRBV30,CAWSPHPLGYTF
TRBJ1-4,TRBV6-5,CASRGTGREKLFF
TRBJ2-1,TRBV4-3,CASSPRTRSYNEQFF
TRBJ2-7,TRBV6-5,CASSSPQGARGEQYF
TRBJ2-1,TRBV5-5,CASSLRATDNEQFF
TRBJ1-6,TRBV7-6,CASSSRPGSYNSPLHF
TRBJ2-4,TRBV7-2,CASSLGIGGASTKNIQYF
TRBJ2-2,TRBV6-1,CATRGTFTGELFF
TRBJ1-1,TRBV29-1,CSVERQLNTEAFF
TRBJ1-1,TRBV6-5,CASSYQGDPEAFF
TRBJ2-5,TRBV4-3,CASSQEPGTGGTQYF
TRBJ2-2,TRBV5-4,CASSSGTGAGVTGELFF
TRBJ2-3,TRBV7-2,CASSPIGTSGRDTQYF
TRBJ2-7,TRBV23-1,CASSQFSPARGILHEQYF
TRBJ2-7,TRBV5-6,CASSSQGGPYEQYF
TRBJ1-4,TRBV2,CASSEAGVNEKLFF
TRBJ2-7,TRBV5-6,CASSGGLQQYF
TRBJ1-2,TRBV11-2,CASSPFLDYGYTF
TRBJ1-1,TRBV6-1,CAGSRRNTEAFF
TRBJ1-1,TRBV10-3,CAISALEPGRTEAFF
TRBJ1-6,TRBV6-1,CASSATGQSSYNSPLHF
TRBJ2-5,TRBV11-2,CASSFLGTSGGMHETQYF
TRBJ2-2,TRBV18,CASSPLGDGELFF
TRBJ1-4,TRBV11-2,CASSPDRGNEKLFF
TRBJ2-7,TRBV13,CASSLSPHRVSYEQYF
TRBJ2-1,TRBV5-1,CASMAQGRGEQFF
TRBJ2-7,TRBV6-5,CASGQGYEQYF
TRBJ2-2,TRBV5-1,CASSLGGVNTGELFF
TRBJ2-1,TRBV6-5,CASRSTVTSYNEQFF
TRBJ1-6,TRBV5-4,CASSSSTNSPLHF
TRBJ2-2,TRBV28,CASSPGLRSGELFF
TRBJ1-2,TRBV4-1,CASSPGTPFGYTF
TRBJ2-7,TRBV11-3,CASNDVGVRSYEQYF
TRBJ2-2,TRBV30,CAWSVLAGFTGELFF
TRBJ1-1,TRBV6-1,CASSAKDRVQAFF
TRBJ2-7,TRBV29-1,CSVSPRDRAYEQYF
TRBJ2-5,TRBV2,CASSWGTQETQYF
TRBJ2-3,TRBV2,CASSFDRGPDTQYF
TRBJ2-3,TRBV9,CASSVEGGRSDTQYF
TRBJ2-3,TRBV5-1,CASTYFYTGTDTQYF
TRBJ1-5,TRBV30,CAWDSGGGNQPQHF
TRBJ2-2,TRBV6-5,CASSLQGNGELFF
TRBJ1-3,TRBV4-1,CASSPTGSGNTIYF
TRBJ2-7,TRBV7-6,CASSPGQTYEQYF
TRBJ1-2,TRBV6-5,CASSTQGDGYTF
TRBJ2-2,TRBV6-1,CASSLQGGTGELFF
TRBJ2-2,TRBV2,CASSWLAENTGELFF
TRBJ1-2,TRBV18,CASSTSGAKGYTF